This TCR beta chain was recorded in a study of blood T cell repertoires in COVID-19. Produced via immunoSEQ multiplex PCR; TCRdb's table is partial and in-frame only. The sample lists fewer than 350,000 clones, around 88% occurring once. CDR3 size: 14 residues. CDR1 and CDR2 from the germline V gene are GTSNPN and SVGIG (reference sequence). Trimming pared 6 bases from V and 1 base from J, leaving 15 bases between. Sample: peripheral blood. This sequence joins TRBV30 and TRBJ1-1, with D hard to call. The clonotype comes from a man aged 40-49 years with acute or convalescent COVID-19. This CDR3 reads CACRTKGENTEAFF. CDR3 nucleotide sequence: TGTGCCTGCCGGACTAAGGGAGAGAACACTGAAGCTTTCTTT.